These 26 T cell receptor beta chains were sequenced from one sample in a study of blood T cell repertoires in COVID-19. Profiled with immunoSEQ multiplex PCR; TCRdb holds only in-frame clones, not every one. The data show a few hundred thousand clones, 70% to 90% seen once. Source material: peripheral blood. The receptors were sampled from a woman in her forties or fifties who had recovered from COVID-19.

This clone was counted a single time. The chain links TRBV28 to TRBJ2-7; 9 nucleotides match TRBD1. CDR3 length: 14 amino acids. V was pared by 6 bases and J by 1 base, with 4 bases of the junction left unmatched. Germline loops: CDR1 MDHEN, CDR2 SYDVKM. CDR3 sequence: CASRGTGWSYEQYF. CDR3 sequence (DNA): TGTGCCAGCAGGGGGACAGGGTGGTCCTACGAGCAGTACTTC. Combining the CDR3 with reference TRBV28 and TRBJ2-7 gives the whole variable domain DVKVTQSSRYLVKRTGEKVFLECVQDMDHENMFWYRQDPGLGLRLIYFSYDVKMKEKGDIPEGYSVSREKKERFSLILESASTNQTSMYLCASRGTGWSYEQYFGPGTRLTVT.

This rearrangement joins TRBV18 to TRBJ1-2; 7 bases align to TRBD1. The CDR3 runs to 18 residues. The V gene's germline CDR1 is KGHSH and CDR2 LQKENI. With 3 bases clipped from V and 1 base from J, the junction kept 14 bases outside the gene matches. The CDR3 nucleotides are TGTGCCAGCTCACCCCTCGGCGGGACAGCCCTCTTTAACTATGGCTACACCTTC. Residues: CASSPLGGTALFNYGYTF.

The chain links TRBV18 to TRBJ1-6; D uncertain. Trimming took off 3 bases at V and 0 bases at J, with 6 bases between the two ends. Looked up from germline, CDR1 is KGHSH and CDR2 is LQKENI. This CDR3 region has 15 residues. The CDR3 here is CASSPESSYNSPLHF. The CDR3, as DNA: TGTGCCAGCTCACCCGAGAGCTCCTATAATTCACCCCTCCACTTT.

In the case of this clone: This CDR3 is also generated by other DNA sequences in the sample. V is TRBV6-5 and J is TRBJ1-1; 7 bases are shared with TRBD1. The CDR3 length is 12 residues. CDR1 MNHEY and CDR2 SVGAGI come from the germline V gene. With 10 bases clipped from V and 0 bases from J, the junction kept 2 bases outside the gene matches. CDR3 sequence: CATGQLNTEAFF. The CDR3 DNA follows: TGTGCCACGGGACAGTTGAACACTGAAGCTTTCTTT.

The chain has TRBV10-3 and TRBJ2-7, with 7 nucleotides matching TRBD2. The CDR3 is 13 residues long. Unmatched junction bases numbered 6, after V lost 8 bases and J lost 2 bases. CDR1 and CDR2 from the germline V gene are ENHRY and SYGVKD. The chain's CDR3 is CAIGGVRTYEQYF. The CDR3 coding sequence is TGTGCCATCGGGGGGGTCCGGACCTACGAGCAGTACTTC.

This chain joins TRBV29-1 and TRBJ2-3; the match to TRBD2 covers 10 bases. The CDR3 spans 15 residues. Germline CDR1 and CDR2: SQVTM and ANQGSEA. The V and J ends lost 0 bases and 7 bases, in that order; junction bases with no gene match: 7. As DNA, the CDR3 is TGCAGCGTTGAAGATCCAGCGGGAGGGCCCCATACGCAGTATTTT. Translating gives CSVEDPAGGPHTQYF.

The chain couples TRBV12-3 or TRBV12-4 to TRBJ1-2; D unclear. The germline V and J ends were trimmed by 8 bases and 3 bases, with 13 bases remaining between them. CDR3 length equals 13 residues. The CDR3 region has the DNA TGTGCCAGCTCCCCTGGCCGCCACTATGGCTACACCTTC. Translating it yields CASSPGRHYGYTF.

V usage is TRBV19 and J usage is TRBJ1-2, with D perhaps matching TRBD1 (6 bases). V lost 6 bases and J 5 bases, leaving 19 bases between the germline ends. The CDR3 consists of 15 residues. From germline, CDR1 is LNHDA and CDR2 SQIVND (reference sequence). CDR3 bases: TGTGCCAGTAGGGAACAGGGCCGCTGGTCATATGGCTACACCTTC. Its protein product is CASREQGRWSYGYTF.

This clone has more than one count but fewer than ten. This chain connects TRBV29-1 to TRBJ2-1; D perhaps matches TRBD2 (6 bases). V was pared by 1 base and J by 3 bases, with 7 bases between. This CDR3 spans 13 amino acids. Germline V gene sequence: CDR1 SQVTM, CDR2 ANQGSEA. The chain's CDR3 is CSVEAGDYNEQFF. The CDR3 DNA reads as TGCAGCGTTGAAGCGGGAGACTACAATGAGCAGTTCTTC.

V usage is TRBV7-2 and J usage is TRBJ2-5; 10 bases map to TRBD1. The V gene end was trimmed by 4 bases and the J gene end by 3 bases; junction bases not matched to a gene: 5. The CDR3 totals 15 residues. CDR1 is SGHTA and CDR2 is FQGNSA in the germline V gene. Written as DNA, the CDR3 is TGTGCCAGCAGCTCCCTCGGGACAGGGGAAGAGACCCAGTACTTC. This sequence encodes CASSSLGTGEETQYF.

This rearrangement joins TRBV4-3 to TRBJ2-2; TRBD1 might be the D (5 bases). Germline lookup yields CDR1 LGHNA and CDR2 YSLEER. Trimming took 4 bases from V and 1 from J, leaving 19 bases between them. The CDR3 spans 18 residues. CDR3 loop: CASSRSYPGQRNTGELFF. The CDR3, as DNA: TGCGCCAGCAGCCGGAGCTACCCAGGGCAGAGGAACACCGGGGAGCTGTTTTTT.

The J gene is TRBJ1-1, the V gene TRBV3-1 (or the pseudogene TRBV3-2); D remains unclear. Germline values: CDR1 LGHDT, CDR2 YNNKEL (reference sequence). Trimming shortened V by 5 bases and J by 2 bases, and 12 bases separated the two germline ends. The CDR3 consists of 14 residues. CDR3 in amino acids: CASSYTTSNTEAFF. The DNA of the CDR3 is TGTGCCAGCAGCTACACAACAAGTAACACTGAAGCTTTCTTT.

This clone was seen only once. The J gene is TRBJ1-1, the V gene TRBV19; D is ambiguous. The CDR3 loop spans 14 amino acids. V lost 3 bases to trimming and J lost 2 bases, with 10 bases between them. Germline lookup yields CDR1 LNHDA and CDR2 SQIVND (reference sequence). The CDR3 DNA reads TGTGCCAGTAGTATGCAGGAACAAAACACTGAAGCTTTCTTT. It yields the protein CASSMQEQNTEAFF. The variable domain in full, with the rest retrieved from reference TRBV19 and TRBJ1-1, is DGGITQSPKYLFRKEGQNVTLSCEQNLNHDAMYWYRQDPGQGLRLIYYSQIVNDFQKGDIAEGYSVSREKKESFPLTVTSAQKNPTAFYLCASSMQEQNTEAFFGQGTRLTVV.

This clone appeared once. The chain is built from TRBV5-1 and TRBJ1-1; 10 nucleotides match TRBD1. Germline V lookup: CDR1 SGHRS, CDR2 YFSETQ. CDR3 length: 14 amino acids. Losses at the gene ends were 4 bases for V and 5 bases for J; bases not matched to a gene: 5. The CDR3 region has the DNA TGCGCCAGCAGCACCGACAGGGGGCCAACTGAAGCTTTCTTT. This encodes CASSTDRGPTEAFF.

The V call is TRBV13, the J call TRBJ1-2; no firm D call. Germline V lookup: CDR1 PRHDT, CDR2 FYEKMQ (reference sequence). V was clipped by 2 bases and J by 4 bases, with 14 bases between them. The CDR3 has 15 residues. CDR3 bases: TGTGCCAGCAGCTTACAGGCGCTGCGGGGCTATGGCTACACCTTC. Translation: CASSLQALRGYGYTF.

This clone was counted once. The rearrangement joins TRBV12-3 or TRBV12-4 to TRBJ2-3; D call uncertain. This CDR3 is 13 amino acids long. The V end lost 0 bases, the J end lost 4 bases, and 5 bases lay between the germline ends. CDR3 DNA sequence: TGTGCCAGCAGTTTAGCTCGGGCAGATACGCAGTATTTT. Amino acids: CASSLARADTQYF.

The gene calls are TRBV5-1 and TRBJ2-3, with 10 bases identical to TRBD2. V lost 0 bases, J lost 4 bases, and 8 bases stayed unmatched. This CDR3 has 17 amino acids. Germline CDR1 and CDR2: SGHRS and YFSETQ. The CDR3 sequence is CASSLASGGGPADTQYF. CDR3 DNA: TGCGCCAGCAGCTTGGCCAGCGGGGGGGGGCCCGCAGATACGCAGTATTTT.

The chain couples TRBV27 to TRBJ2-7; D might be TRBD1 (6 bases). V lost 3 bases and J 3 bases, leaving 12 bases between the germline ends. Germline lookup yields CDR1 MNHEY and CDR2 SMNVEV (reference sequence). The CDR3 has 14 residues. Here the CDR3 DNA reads TGTGCCAGCAGTTTCGACAGGATTAACTACGAGCAGTACTTC. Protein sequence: CASSFDRINYEQYF.

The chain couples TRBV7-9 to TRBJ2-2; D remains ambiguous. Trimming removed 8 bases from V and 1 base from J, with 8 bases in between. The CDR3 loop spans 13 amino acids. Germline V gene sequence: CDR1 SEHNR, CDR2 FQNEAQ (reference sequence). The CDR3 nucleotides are TGTGCCAGCCGACATAAGAACACCGGGGAGCTGTTTTTT. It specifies CASRHKNTGELFF.

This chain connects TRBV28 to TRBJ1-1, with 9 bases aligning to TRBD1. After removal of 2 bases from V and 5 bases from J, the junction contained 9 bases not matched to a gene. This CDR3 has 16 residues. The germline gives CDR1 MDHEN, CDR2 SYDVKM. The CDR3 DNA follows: TGTGCCAGCAGTTTAGTGACAGGGGGTTCGTGGACTGAAGCTTTCTTT. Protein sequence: CASSLVTGGSWTEAFF.

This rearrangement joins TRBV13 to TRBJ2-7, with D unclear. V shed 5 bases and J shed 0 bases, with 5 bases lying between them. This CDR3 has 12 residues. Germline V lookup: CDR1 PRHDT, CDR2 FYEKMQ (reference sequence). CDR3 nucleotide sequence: TGTGCCAGCAGCCTCTCCTCCTACGAGCAGTACTTC. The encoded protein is CASSLSSYEQYF. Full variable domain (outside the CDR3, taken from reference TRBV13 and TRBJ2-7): AAGVIQSPRHLIKEKRETATLKCYPIPRHDTVYWYQQGPGQDPQFLISFYEKMQSDKGSIPDRFSAQQFSDYHSELNMSSLELGDSALYFCASSLSSYEQYFGPGTRLTVT.

CDR3 sequence: CASSFLAVAPYNEQFF. Here the CDR3 DNA reads TGTGCCAGCAGCTTCCTAGCTGTTGCCCCTTACAATGAGCAGTTCTTC. V and J are TRBV7-6 and TRBJ2-1; perhaps TRBD2 as D (5 bases). The germline V and J ends were trimmed by 3 bases and 4 bases, with 16 bases remaining between them. Germline CDR1 and CDR2: SGHVS and FNYEAQ. The CDR3 runs to 16 residues.

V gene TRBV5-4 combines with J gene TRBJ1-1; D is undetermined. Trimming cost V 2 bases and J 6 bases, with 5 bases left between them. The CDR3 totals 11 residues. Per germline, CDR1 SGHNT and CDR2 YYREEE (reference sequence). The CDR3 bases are TGTGCCAGCAGCTTTAATGCTGAAGCTTTCTTT. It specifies CASSFNAEAFF. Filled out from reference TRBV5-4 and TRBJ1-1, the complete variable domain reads ETGVTQSPTHLIKTRGQQVTLRCSSQSGHNTVSWYQQALGQGPQFIFQYYREEENGRGNFPPRFSGLQFPNYSSELNVNALELDDSALYLCASSFNAEAFFGQGTRLTVV.

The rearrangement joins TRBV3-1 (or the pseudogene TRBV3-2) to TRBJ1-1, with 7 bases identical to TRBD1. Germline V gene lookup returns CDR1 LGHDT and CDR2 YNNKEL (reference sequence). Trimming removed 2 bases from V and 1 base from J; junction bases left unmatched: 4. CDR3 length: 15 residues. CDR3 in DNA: TGTGCCAGCAGCCAATTCGGGACAGCGAACACTGAAGCTTTCTTT. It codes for CASSQFGTANTEAFF.

Here the CDR3 DNA reads TGTGCCAGCAGTTCCCCCCGGACAGGGAGGTACGAGCAGTACTTC. Translating gives CASSSPRTGRYEQYF. V usage is TRBV27 and J usage is TRBJ2-7; 8 bases agree with TRBD1. The germline gives CDR1 MNHEY, CDR2 SMNVEV (reference sequence). Trimming cost V 4 bases and J 4 bases; bases outside gene matches: 9. The CDR3 length is 15 residues.

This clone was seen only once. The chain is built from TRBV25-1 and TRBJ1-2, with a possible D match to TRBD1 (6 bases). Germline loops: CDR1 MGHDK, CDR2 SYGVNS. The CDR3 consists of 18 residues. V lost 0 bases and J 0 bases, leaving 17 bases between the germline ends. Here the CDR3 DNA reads TGTGCCAGCAGTGAATATGGTTACAGGGTTTCAGCTAACTATGGCTACACCTTC. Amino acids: CASSEYGYRVSANYGYTF.